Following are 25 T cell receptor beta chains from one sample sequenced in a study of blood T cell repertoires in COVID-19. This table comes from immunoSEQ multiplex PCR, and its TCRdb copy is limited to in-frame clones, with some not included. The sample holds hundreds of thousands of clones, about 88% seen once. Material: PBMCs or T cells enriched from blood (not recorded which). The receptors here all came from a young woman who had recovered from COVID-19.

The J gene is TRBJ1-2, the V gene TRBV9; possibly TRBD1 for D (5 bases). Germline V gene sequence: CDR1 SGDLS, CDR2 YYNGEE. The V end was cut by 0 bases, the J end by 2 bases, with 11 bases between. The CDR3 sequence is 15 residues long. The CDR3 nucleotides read TGTGCCAGCAGCGTAGCTGGGGACTTAAACTATGGCTACACCTTC. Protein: CASSVAGDLNYGYTF.

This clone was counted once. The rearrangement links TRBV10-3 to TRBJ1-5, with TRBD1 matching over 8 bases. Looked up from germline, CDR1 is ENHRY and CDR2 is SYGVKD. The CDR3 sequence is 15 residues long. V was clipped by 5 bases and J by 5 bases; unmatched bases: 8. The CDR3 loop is CAISNRTGTHQPQHF. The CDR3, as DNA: TGTGCCATCAGTAATCGGACAGGGACCCATCAGCCCCAGCATTTT.

CDR3 coding DNA: TGTGCCAGCAGTTACGGGACAGAAGCTTTCTTT. It codes for CASSYGTEAFF. This rearrangement joins TRBV27 to TRBJ1-1; maybe TRBD1 (6 bases). This CDR3 is 11 amino acids long. Trimming removed 4 bases at V and 8 bases at J, with 8 bases between. The germline gives CDR1 MNHEY, CDR2 SMNVEV (reference sequence).

Here the CDR3 reads CASSTDRGNGELFF. CDR3 in DNA: TGTGCCAGCAGCACGGACAGGGGGAACGGGGAGCTGTTTTTT. The chain combines TRBV11-3 with TRBJ2-2; TRBD1 matches 10 bases. The germline V gene has CDR1 SGHNT and CDR2 YENEEA. V trimming: 5 bases; J trimming: 7 bases; junction bases outside the gene matches: 4. CDR3 length: 14 residues.

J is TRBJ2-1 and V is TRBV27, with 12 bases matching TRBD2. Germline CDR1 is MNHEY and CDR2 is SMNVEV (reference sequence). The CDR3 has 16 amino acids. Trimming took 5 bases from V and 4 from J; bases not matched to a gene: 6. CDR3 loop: CASSRTSGIRYNEQFF. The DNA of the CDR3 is TGTGCCAGCAGTAGGACTAGCGGGATCCGATACAATGAGCAGTTCTTC.

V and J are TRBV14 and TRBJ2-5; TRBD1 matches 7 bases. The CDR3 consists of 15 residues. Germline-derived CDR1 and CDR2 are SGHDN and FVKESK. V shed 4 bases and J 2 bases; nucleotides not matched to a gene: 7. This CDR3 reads CASSRLDRVQETQYF. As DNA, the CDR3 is TGTGCCAGCAGCCGCCTCGACAGGGTACAAGAGACCCAGTACTTC.

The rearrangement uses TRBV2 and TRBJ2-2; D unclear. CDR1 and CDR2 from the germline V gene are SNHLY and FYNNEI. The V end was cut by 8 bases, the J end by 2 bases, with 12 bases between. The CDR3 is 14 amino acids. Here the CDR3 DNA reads TGTGCCAGCGCGACTTTATTTAACACCGGGGAGCTGTTTTTT. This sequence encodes CASATLFNTGELFF.

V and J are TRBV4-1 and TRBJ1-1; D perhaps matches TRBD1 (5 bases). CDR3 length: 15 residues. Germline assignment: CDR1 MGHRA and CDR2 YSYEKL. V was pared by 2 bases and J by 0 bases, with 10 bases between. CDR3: CASSQKDSLNTEAFF. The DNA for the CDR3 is TGCGCCAGCAGCCAAAAAGACAGCTTGAACACTGAAGCTTTCTTT.

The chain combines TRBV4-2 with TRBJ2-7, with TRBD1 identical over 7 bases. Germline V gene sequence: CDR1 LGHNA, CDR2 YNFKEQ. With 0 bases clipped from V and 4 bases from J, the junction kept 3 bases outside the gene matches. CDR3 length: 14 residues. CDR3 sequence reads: CASSQEVRGYEQYF. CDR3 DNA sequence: TGTGCCAGCAGCCAAGAGGTCAGGGGGTACGAGCAGTACTTC.

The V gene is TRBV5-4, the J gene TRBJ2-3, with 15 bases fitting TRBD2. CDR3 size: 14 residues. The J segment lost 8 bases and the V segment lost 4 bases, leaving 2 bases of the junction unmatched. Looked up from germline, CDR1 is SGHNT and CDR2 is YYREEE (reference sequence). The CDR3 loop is CASSGLAGGVTQYF. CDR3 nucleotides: TGTGCCAGCAGCGGACTAGCGGGGGGGGTTACGCAGTATTTT. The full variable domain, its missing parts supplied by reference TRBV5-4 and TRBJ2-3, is ETGVTQSPTHLIKTRGQQVTLRCSSQSGHNTVSWYQQALGQGPQFIFQYYREEENGRGNFPPRFSGLQFPNYSSELNVNALELDDSALYLCASSGLAGGVTQYFGPGTRLTVL.

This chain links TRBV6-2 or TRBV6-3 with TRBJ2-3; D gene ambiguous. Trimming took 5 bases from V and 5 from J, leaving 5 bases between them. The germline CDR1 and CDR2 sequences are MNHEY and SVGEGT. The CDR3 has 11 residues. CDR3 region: CASSQIDTQYF. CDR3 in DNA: TGTGCCAGCAGTCAAATAGATACGCAGTATTTT.

The CDR3 DNA is TGTGCCAGCAGCTATCGGATCGGGACAGGGTCCTTCCCTGGAAACACCATATATTTT. It is translated as CASSYRIGTGSFPGNTIYF. The V and J genes are TRBV7-9 and TRBJ1-3; TRBD1 agrees at 9 bases. The junction had 15 bases not matched to a gene; V was cut back by 4 bases and J by 2 bases. From germline, CDR1 is SEHNR and CDR2 FQNEAQ (reference sequence). CDR3 length: 19 residues.

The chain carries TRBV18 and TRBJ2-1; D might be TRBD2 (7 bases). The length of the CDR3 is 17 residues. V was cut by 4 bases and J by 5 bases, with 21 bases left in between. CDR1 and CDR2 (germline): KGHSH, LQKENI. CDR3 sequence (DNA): TGTGCCAGCTCACAACGGGGAGGGGGTCAGTTTGACAATGAGCAGTTCTTC. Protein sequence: CASSQRGGGQFDNEQFF. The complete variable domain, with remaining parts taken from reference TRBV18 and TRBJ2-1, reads NAGVMQNPRHLVRRRGQEARLRCSPMKGHSHVYWYRQLPEEGLKFMVYLQKENIIDESGMPKERFSAEFPKEGPSILRIQQVVRGDSAAYFCASSQRGGGQFDNEQFFGPGTRLTVL.

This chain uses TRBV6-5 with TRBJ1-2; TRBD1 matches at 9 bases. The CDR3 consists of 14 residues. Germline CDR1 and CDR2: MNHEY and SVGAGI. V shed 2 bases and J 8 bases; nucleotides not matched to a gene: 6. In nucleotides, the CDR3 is TGTGCCAGCAGTTACGAGGGACAGGGTCGGGGCTACACCTTC. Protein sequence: CASSYEGQGRGYTF.

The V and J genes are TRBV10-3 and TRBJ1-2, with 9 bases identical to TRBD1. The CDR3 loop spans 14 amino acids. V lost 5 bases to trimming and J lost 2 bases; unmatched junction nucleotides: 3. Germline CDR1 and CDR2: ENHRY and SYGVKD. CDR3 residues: CAISPGTGNYGYTF. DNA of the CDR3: TGTGCCATCAGTCCCGGGACAGGGAACTATGGCTACACCTTC.

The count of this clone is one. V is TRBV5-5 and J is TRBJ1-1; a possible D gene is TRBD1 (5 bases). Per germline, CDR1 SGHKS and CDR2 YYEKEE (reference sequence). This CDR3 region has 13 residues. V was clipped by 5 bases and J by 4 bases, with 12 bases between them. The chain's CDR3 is CASRNTGSTEAFF. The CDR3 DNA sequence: TGTGCCAGCAGGAACACAGGTTCCACTGAAGCTTTCTTT.

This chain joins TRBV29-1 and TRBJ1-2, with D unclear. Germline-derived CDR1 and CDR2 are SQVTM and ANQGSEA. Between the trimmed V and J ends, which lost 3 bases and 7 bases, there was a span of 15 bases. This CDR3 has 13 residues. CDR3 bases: TGCAGCGTTGAGATGTCGTACATGGCTGGCTACACCTTC. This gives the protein CSVEMSYMAGYTF.

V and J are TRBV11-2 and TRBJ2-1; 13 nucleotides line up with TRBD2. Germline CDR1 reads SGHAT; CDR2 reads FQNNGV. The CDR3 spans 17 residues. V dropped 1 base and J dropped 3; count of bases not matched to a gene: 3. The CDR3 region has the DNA TGTGCCAGCAGCTTAGGGACTAGCGGGAGCCTCTACAATGAGCAGTTCTTC. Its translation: CASSLGTSGSLYNEQFF.

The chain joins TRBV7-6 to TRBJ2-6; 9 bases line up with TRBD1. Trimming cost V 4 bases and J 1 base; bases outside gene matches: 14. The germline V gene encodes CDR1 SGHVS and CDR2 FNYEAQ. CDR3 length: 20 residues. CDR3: CASSSKLPGQGESGANVLTF. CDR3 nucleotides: TGTGCCAGCAGCTCAAAACTGCCGGGACAGGGAGAATCTGGGGCCAACGTCCTGACTTTC.

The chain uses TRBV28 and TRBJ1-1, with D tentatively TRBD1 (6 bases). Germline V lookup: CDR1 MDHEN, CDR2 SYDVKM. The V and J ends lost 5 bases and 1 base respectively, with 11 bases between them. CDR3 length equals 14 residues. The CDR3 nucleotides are TGTGCCAGCAGTCCCGGGGGGCAGAACACTGAAGCTTTCTTT. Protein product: CASSPGGQNTEAFF.

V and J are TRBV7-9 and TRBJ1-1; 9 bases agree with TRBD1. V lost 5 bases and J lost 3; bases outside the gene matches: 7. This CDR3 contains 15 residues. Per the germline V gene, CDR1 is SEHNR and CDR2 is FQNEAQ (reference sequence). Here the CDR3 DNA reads TGTGCCAGCAGCCTGGGACAGGGAACGCACACTGAAGCTTTCTTT. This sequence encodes CASSLGQGTHTEAFF.

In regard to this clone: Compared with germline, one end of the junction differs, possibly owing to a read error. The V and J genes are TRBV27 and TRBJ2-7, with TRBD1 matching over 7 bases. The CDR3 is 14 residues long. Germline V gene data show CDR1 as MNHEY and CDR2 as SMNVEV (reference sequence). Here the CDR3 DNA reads TGTGCCAGCAGTTTACGGGACAGCTCCCACGAGCAGTACTTC. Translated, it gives CASSLRDSSHEQYF.

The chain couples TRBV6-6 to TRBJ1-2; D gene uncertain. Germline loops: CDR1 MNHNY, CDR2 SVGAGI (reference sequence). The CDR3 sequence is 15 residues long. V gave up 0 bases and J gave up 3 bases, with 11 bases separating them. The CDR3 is CASSYSVRADYGYTF. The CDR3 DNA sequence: TGTGCCAGCAGTTACTCCGTCAGAGCGGACTATGGCTACACCTTC.

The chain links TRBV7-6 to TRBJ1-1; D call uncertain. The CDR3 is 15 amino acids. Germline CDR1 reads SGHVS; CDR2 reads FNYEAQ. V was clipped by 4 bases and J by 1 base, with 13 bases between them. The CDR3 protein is CASSSNDYGNTEAFF. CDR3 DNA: TGTGCCAGCAGCTCCAACGATTACGGGAACACTGAAGCTTTCTTT.

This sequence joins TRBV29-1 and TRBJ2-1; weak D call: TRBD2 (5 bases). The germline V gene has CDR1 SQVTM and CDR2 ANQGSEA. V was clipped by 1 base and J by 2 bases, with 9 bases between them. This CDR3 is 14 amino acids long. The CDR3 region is CSVEGLAPYNEQFF. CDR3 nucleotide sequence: TGCAGCGTTGAAGGGCTAGCTCCCTACAATGAGCAGTTCTTC.